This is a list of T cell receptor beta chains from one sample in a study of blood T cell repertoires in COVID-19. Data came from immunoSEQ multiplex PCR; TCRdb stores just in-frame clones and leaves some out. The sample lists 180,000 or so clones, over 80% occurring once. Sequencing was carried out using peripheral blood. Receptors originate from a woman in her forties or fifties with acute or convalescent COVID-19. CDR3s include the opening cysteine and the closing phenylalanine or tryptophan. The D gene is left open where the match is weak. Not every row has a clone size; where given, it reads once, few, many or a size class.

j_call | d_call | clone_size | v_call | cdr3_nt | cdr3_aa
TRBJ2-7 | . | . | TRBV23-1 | TGCGCCAGCAGTCAATTCGGGCGGCACGGGAACTCCTACGAGCAGTACTTC | CASSQFGRHGNSYEQYF
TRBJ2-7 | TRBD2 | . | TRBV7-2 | TGTGCCAGCAGCCTCACTAGCGGTTACTACGAGCAGTACTTC | CASSLTSGYYEQYF
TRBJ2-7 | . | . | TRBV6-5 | TGTGCCAGCAGTTCACCCGGACTGAGCTACGAGCAGTACTTC | CASSSPGLSYEQYF
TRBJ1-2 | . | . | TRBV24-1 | TGTGCCACCAGTGATTTGGACAGGCCCTATGGCTACACCTTC | CATSDLDRPYGYTF
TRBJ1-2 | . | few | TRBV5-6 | TGTGCCAGCAGCCCCTCTTGGGGCTGGAACTATGGCTACACCTTC | CASSPSWGWNYGYTF
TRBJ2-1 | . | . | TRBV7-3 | TGTGCCAGCAGCTCCACTTTACTCAATGAGCAGTTCTTC | CASSSTLLNEQFF
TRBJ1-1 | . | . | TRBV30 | TGTGCCTGGAGTCGATCATGGGGGCGCGAGAACACTGAAGCTTTCTTT | CAWSRSWGRENTEAFF
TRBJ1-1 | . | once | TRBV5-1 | TGCGCCAGCAGCTTGAGCCAGGCGGCAGGGGAAGCTTTCTTT | CASSLSQAAGEAFF
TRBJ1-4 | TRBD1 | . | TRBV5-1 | TGCGCCAGCAGTCCCGACAGGGCTTTTGATCAACTGTTTTTT | CASSPDRAFDQLFF
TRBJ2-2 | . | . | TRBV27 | TGTGCCAGCAGTTTCGGAGAAACCGGGGAGCTGTTTTTT | CASSFGETGELFF
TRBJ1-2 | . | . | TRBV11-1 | TGTGCCAGCAGCTCTTCTCGGGGGATCTATGGCTACACCTTC | CASSSSRGIYGYTF
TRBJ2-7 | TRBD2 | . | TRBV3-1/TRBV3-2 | TGTGCCAGCAGCCAGGGGGGGGTTGGCTCCTACGAGCAGTACTTC | CASSQGGVGSYEQYF
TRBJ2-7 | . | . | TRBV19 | TGTGCCAGTAGTTCGAGGGCCGGGTCCGTCGAGCAGTACTTC | CASSSRAGSVEQYF
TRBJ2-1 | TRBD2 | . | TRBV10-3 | TGTGCCATCGTAGCGGGAGGGACCTACAATGAGCAGTTCTTC | CAIVAGGTYNEQFF
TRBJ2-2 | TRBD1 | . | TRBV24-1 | TGTGCCACCAGTGATCCAGGGGGCACCGGGGAGCTGTTTTTT | CATSDPGGTGELFF
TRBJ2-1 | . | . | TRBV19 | TGTGCCAGTAGCCACAGCCGGGAGCAGTTCTTC | CASSHSREQFF
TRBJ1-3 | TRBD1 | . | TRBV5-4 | TGTGCCAGCAGCTTGGACAGGGGGGCTGGAAACACCATATATTTT | CASSLDRGAGNTIYF
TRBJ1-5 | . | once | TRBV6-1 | TGTGCCAGCAGTGAAAACACCTATCAGCCCCAGCATTTT | CASSENTYQPQHF
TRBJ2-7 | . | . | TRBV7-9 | TGTGCCAGCAGCCCAGTGGGGGGGGGCCACTACGAGCAGTACTTC | CASSPVGGGHYEQYF
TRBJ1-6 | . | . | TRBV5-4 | TGTGCCAGCAGCTTCACGAGCTCCTATAATTCACCCCTCCACTTT | CASSFTSSYNSPLHF
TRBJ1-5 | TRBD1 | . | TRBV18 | TGTGCCAGCTCACCCGGGACAGGGGAAACGGGACAGCCCCAGCATTTT | CASSPGTGETGQPQHF
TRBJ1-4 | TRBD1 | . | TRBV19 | TGTGCCAGTAGTATCGGACAGGGGAATGAAAAACTGTTTTTT | CASSIGQGNEKLFF
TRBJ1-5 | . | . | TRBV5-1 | TGCGCCAGCAGCCTGGATGGGGGGGGCAATCAGCCCCAGCATTTT | CASSLDGGGNQPQHF
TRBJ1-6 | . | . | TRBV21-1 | TGTGCCAGCCATCCGGGGTTTAGCCGGGGAAATAATTCACCCCTCCACTTT | CASHPGFSRGNNSPLHF
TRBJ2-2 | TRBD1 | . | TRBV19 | TGTGCCAGTACCCCGGGACAGGGGTGGGCCGGGGAGCTGTTTTTT | CASTPGQGWAGELFF
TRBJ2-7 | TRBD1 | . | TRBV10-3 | TGTGCCATCAGTCAGGACAGGGTGGCCTACGAGCAGTACTTC | CAISQDRVAYEQYF
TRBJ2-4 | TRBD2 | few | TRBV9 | TGTGCCAGCAGCGTAGTGGCGGGGGGTCCGATTCAGTACTTC | CASSVVAGGPIQYF
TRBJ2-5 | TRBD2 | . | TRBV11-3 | TGTGCCAGCAGCTTAGGAACTTTGGGGGGGGCCCAGTACTTC | CASSLGTLGGAQYF